The sequence of this T cell receptor (beta chain) was determined in a study of patients and donors after allogeneic stem cell transplantation. Each CDR3 protein gets one entry after TCRdb re-called the RT-PCR reads with MiXCR. In the table there are roughly 880,000 distinct CDR3 sequences, under 20% of which are singletons. This clonotype was recorded once. V shed 2 bases and J shed 0 bases, with 13 bases lying between them. The CDR3 totals 16 residues. The V gene's germline CDR1 is GTSNPN and CDR2 SVGIG (reference sequence). V usage is TRBV30 and J usage is TRBJ2-2; D is uncertain. Sequencing was carried out using blood, either unsorted or a sorted T cell fraction (not recorded which). This clonotype originated in a human donor who was either an allogeneic HSCT recipient or a stem cell or donor lymphocyte infusion donor (not recorded which). It is not recorded whose cells these are; they may come from a transplant donor. The CDR3 is CAWSPVGNANTGELFF. CDR3 DNA sequence: TGTGCCTGGAGTCCAGTGGGGAACGCGAACACCGGGGAGCTGTTTTTT. Full variable domain (remainder filled in from reference TRBV30 and TRBJ2-2): SQTIHQWPATLVQPVGSPLSLECTVEGTSNPNLYWYRQAAGRGLQLLFYSVGIGQISSEVPQNLSASRPQDRQFILSSKKLLLSDSGFYLCAWSPVGNANTGELFFGEGSRLTVL.